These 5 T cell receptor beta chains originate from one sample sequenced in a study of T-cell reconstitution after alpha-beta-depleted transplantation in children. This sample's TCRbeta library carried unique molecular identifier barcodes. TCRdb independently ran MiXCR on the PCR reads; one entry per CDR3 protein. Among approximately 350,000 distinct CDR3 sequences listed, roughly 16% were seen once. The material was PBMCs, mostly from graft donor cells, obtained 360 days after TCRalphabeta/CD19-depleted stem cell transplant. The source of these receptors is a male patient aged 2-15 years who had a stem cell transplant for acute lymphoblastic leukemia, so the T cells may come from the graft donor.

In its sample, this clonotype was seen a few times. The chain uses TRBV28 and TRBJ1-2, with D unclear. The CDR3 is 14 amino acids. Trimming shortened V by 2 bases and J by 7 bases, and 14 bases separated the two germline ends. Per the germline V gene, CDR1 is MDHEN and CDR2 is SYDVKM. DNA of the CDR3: TGTGCCAGCAGTTTAGGACCCTCCCTGACTGGCTACACCTTC. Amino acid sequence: CASSLGPSLTGYTF.

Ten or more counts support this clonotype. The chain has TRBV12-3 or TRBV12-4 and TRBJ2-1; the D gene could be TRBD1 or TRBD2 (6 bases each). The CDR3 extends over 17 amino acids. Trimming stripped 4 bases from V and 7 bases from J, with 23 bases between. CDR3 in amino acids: CASSSLRRGNVGNEQFF. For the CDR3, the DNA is TGTGCCAGCAGTTCCCTTAGGAGGGGGAATGTCGGGAATGAGCAGTTCTTC.

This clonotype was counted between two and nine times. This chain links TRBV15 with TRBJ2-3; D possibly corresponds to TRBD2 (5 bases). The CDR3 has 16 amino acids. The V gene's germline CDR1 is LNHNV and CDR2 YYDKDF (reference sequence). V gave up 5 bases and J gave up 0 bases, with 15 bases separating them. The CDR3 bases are TGTGCCACCAGCGTGGGGAGTCAGCGGAGCACAGATACGCAGTATTTT. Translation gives CATSVGSQRSTDTQYF.

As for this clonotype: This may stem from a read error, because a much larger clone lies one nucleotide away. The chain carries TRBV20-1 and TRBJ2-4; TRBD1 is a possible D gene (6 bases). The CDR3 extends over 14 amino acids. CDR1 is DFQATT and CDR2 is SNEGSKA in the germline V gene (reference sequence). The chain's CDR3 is CCAATGTHKNIQYF. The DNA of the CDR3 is TGCTGTGCTGCCACCGGGACACATAAAAACATTCAGTACTTC.

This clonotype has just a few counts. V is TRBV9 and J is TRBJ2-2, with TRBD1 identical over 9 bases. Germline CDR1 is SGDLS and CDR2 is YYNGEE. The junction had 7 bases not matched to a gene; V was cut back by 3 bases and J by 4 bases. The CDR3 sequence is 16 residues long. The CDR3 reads CASSDPRDRATGELFF. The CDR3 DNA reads TGTGCCAGCAGCGATCCCCGGGACAGGGCCACCGGGGAGCTGTTTTTT.